Listed below are T cell receptor beta chains from one sample, sequenced in a study of post-analysis software for immune sequencing data. In TCRdb, the PCR reads were re-called with MiXCR into one record per CDR3 protein. The sample includes 820,000 or so distinct CDR3 sequences, around 50% of them seen just once. Material: blood. These receptors were obtained from a girl aged 5 to 17 with multiple sclerosis. Both conserved end residues are part of each CDR3. Each record gives: V gene, J gene, clone size, D gene, CDR3 protein, CDR3 DNA. D genes are given only for firm matches. Clone sizes are given selectively: once, few, many, or a class where the clone is expanded.

>TRBV20-1|TRBJ2-3|NA|TRBD2
CSAELAGVPDTQYF
TGCAGTGCGGAACTAGCGGGGGTACCAGATACGCAGTATTTT
>TRBV6-5|TRBJ2-3|NA|NA
CASSYGGPGNTDTQYF
TGTGCCAGCAGTTATGGAGGGCCCGGGAACACAGATACGCAGTATTTT
>TRBV4-2|TRBJ2-1|NA|NA
CASSQGGRGSYNEQFF
TGTGCCAGCAGCCAAGGGGGCCGTGGCTCCTACAATGAGCAGTTCTTC
>TRBV14|TRBJ2-1|NA|NA
CASSLRRGRDEQFF
TGTGCCAGCAGCCTCCGCCGGGGGCGCGATGAGCAGTTCTTC
>TRBV29-1|TRBJ1-4|few|NA
CSVVGVATNEKLFF
TGCAGCGTTGTTGGGGTTGCAACTAATGAAAAACTGTTTTTT
>TRBV29-1|TRBJ2-7|NA|TRBD1
CSVAPGQGDTYEQYF
TGCAGCGTTGCTCCGGGACAGGGGGATACCTACGAGCAGTACTTC
>TRBV6-1|TRBJ1-1|NA|NA
CASRGFRNTEAFF
TGTGCCAGCAGGGGCTTCCGAAACACTGAAGCTTTCTTT
>TRBV21-1|TRBJ1-4|NA|NA
CASSKGSIRDRKVTATNEKLFF
TGTGCCAGCAGCAAAGGATCCATTCGGGACAGAAAGGTTACTGCAACTAATGAAAAACTGTTTTTT
>TRBV20-1|TRBJ2-7|NA|NA
CSAQRHGPAVVEQYF
TGCAGTGCCCAACGCCATGGACCAGCGGTAGTCGAGCAGTACTTC
>TRBV29-1|TRBJ2-1|NA|TRBD2
CSVRLAGEVAFF
TGCAGCGTTCGGCTAGCGGGGGAAGTAGCGTTCTTC
>TRBV12-3/TRBV12-4|TRBJ2-5|NA|NA
CASSFSALGETQYF
TGTGCCAGCAGTTTTTCCGCCCTAGGAGAGACCCAGTACTTC
>TRBV7-9|TRBJ1-2|NA|TRBD1
CASSRTGVPNYGYTF
TGTGCCAGCAGTCGAACAGGGGTCCCTAACTATGGCTACACCTTC
>TRBV12-3/TRBV12-4|TRBJ1-2|NA|TRBD1
CASNLDRGAGGYTF
TGTGCCAGCAATCTGGACAGGGGGGCAGGAGGCTACACCTTC
>TRBV3-1|TRBJ1-2|NA|NA
CASSQGALRGYGYTF
TGTGCCAGCAGCCAAGGGGCCTTAAGAGGATATGGCTACACCTTC
>TRBV29-1|TRBJ1-2|NA|TRBD1
CSVGKTGGVLDGYTF
TGCAGCGTTGGTAAGACAGGGGGCGTATTGGACGGCTACACCTTC
>TRBV20-1|TRBJ2-1|NA|NA
CSARGQGGGGSWNEQFF
TGCAGTGCTAGAGGGCAAGGAGGGGGGGGCTCATGGAATGAGCAGTTCTTC
>TRBV27|TRBJ1-5|few|NA
CASSYSVNQPQHF
TGTGCCAGCAGTTATAGCGTCAATCAGCCCCAGCATTTT
>TRBV9|TRBJ2-1|NA|NA
CASSVSGSGWNEQFF
TGTGCCAGCAGCGTATCCGGGAGTGGTTGGAATGAGCAGTTCTTC
>TRBV5-1|TRBJ2-5|NA|NA
CASSWKGSQETQYF
TGCGCCAGCAGCTGGAAAGGGAGCCAAGAGACCCAGTACTTC
>TRBV5-1|TRBJ2-3|NA|NA
CASSLDGAPTDTQYF
TGCGCCAGCAGCTTGGACGGGGCGCCCACAGATACGCAGTATTTT
>TRBV29-1|TRBJ2-7|NA|NA
CSVSQGPVSYEQYF
TGTAGCGTGTCCCAGGGGCCCGTCTCCTACGAGCAGTACTTC
>TRBV20-1|TRBJ1-4|NA|NA
CSAWDHNEKLFF
TGCAGTGCTTGGGACCATAATGAAAAACTGTTTTTT
>TRBV11-2|TRBJ1-1|NA|TRBD1
CASSRWTGTPEAFF
TGTGCCAGCAGCCGATGGACAGGGACTCCTGAAGCTTTCTTT
>TRBV15|TRBJ2-1|NA|NA
CATSSRTSSSYNEQFF
TGTGCCACCAGTTCTCGGACTTCAAGCTCCTACAATGAGCAGTTCTTC
>TRBV5-1|TRBJ2-7|NA|TRBD1
CAGSLGGQGYEQYF
TGCGCCGGCAGCTTGGGGGGACAGGGCTACGAGCAGTACTTC
>TRBV5-1|TRBJ2-1|few|TRBD2
CASSVGLAGGLYNEQFF
TGCGCCAGCAGCGTGGGACTAGCGGGGGGCCTTTACAATGAGCAGTTCTTC
>TRBV7-2|TRBJ2-7|few|NA
CASSLERRGFEQYF
TGTGCCAGCAGCTTGGAGCGCCGGGGTTTCGAGCAGTACTTC
>TRBV5-1|TRBJ2-7|NA|TRBD2
CASRPTSGGYEQYF
TGCGCCAGCAGGCCAACTAGCGGGGGCTACGAGCAGTACTTC
>TRBV5-5|TRBJ1-1|NA|TRBD1
CASRLGTGDIEAFF
TGTGCCAGCAGGTTGGGGACAGGCGATATAGAAGCTTTCTTT
>TRBV7-2|TRBJ2-7|few|NA
CASSVRGGKSSYEQYF
TGTGCCAGCAGCGTTAGAGGGGGGAAGAGCTCCTACGAGCAGTACTTC
>TRBV20-1|TRBJ2-3|NA|TRBD2
CSASGAGGSTDTQYF
TGCAGTGCTAGCGGAGCGGGGGGAAGCACAGATACGCAGTATTTT
>TRBV11-1|TRBJ2-1|NA|TRBD2
CASSLLDGRTYNEQFF
TGTGCCAGCAGCCTCCTTGACGGGAGGACCTACAATGAGCAGTTCTTC
>TRBV3-1|TRBJ2-5|NA|TRBD2
CASSQTRRRREFAETQYF
TGTGCCAGCAGCCAGACACGGCGGCGGCGGGAGTTTGCGGAGACCCAGTACTTC
>TRBV20-1|TRBJ2-7|once|NA
CSARDSRWSSGPRGEQYF
TGCAGTGCTAGGGACAGTCGTTGGAGCAGCGGCCCCCGGGGCGAGCAGTACTTC
>TRBV5-1|TRBJ2-6|few|NA
CASSLDRGASGANVLTF
TGCGCCAGCAGCTTGGATCGGGGGGCGTCTGGGGCCAACGTCCTGACTTTC
>TRBV4-1|TRBJ2-1|once|NA
CASSQDGLLYNEQFF
TGCGCCAGCAGCCAAGATGGACTACTTTACAATGAGCAGTTCTTC
>TRBV12-3/TRBV12-4|TRBJ1-6|NA|TRBD1
CASSFRDRGSPLHF
TGTGCCAGCAGTTTTAGGGACAGGGGTTCACCCCTCCACTTT
>TRBV10-3|TRBJ2-2|few|NA
CAISESRRAGELFF
TGTGCCATCAGTGAGTCAAGGAGAGCCGGGGAGCTGTTTTTT
>TRBV7-2|TRBJ2-4|NA|NA
CASSLVVGPKNIQYF
TGTGCCAGCAGCTTAGTCGTGGGGCCCAAAAACATTCAGTACTTC
>TRBV29-1|TRBJ2-3|NA|NA
CSVGLRGTDTQYF
TGCAGCGTTGGACTGCGCGGCACAGATACGCAGTATTTT
>TRBV5-1|TRBJ2-7|few|NA
CASSLNRREDEQYF
TGCGCCAGCAGCTTGAATCGCAGGGAGGACGAGCAGTACTTC
>TRBV20-1|TRBJ2-1|NA|NA
CSAALHTRGDNEQFF
TGCAGTGCTGCCCTTCATACTAGGGGAGACAATGAGCAGTTCTTC
>TRBV7-2|TRBJ2-7|few|NA
CASSADRAYEQYF
TGTGCCAGCAGCGCCGACAGAGCCTACGAGCAGTACTTC
>TRBV3-1|TRBJ1-2|few|NA
CASSQAEGPYGYTF
TGTGCCAGCAGCCAGGCGGAAGGTCCTTATGGCTACACCTTC
>TRBV20-1|TRBJ2-4|NA|NA
CSARAGSEAKNIQYF
TGCAGTGCTAGAGCCGGCAGTGAAGCCAAAAACATTCAGTACTTC
>TRBV7-6|TRBJ2-1|few|NA
CASSLGGLTFNEQFF
TGTGCCAGCAGCTTAGGGGGACTCACCTTCAATGAGCAGTTCTTC
>TRBV7-2|TRBJ2-7|few|TRBD2
CASSVSVAGHYEQYF
TGTGCCAGCAGCGTATCCGTAGCGGGACACTACGAGCAGTACTTC
>TRBV10-3|TRBJ2-1|NA|NA
CAISPIQREQFF
TGTGCCATCAGTCCCATACAGCGGGAGCAGTTCTTC
>TRBV18|TRBJ1-3|NA|NA
CASSPGGSGGNTIYF
TGTGCCAGCTCACCAGGAGGGTCAGGTGGAAACACCATATATTTT
>TRBV5-1|TRBJ2-1|many|TRBD2
CASSLELAGGNEQFF
TGCGCCAGCAGCTTAGAACTAGCGGGAGGGAATGAGCAGTTCTTC
>TRBV12-3/TRBV12-4|TRBJ1-2|NA|TRBD1
CASSTHRGQGHYGYTF
TGTGCCAGCAGTACTCACCGCGGACAGGGACACTATGGCTACACCTTC
>TRBV20-1|TRBJ2-7|few|TRBD1
CSSRVHDRGNEQYF
TGCAGCTCCCGGGTCCATGACAGGGGCAACGAGCAGTACTTC
>TRBV18|TRBJ1-1|NA|NA
CASSPSNTEAFF
TGTGCCAGCTCACCATCCAACACTGAAGCTTTCTTT
>TRBV27|TRBJ1-1|NA|TRBD1
CASSLSRQGWTEAFF
TGTGCCAGCAGTTTATCACGACAGGGCTGGACTGAAGCTTTCTTT